The subject of this entry is one TCR beta chain. Antigen specificity is unknown. With 3 bases removed from V and 3 bases from J, the gap between germline ends came to 15 bases. The germline V gene has CDR1 LNHDA and CDR2 SQIVND (reference sequence). The CDR3 spans 16 residues. TCRdb's copy holds only in-frame clones and misses some; the assay was immunoSEQ multiplex PCR. The table has about 41,000 clones, 85% to 90% seen once. The sample comes from a study of T cells in localized non-small cell lung cancer. Study-wide points: The highest T cell clonality was in uninvolved adjacent lung, above tumor. Prolonged overall survival went with higher T cell density in the blood. Multi-region tumor sequencing was not done, so intratumor heterogeneity could not be excluded. Paired adjacent lung recovered a median around 62 of the top 100 tumor clones.

The TCR sequence derives from an older female donor with stage I squamous cell lung carcinoma. The rearrangement joins TRBV19 to TRBJ2-1, with unresolved D. This sample comprised peripheral blood, obtained before any cancer treatment. CDR3 bases: TGTGCCAGTAGTATTGGGGAAGGCCGAAACTACAATGAGCAGTTCTTC. Translating gives CASSIGEGRNYNEQFF. The whole variable domain, filled in from reference TRBV19 and TRBJ2-1, reads DGGITQSPKYLFRKEGQNVTLSCEQNLNHDAMYWYRQDPGQGLRLIYYSQIVNDFQKGDIAEGYSVSREKKESFPLTVTSAQKNPTAFYLCASSIGEGRNYNEQFFGPGTRLTVL.